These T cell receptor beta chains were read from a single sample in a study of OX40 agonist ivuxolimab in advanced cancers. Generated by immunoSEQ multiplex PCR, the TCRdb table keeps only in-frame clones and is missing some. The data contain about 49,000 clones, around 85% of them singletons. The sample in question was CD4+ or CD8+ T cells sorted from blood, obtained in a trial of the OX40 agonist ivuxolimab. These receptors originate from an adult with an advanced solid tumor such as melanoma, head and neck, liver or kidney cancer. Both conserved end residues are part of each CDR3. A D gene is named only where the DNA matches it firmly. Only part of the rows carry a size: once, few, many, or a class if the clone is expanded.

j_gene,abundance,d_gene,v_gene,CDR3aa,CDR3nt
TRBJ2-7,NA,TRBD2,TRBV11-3,CASSQLAGAPYEQYF,TGTGCCAGCAGCCAACTAGCGGGAGCCCCCTACGAGCAGTACTTC
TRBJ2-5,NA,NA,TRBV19,CASSVTPRVDETQYF,TGTGCCAGTAGTGTAACACCCCGGGTGGACGAGACCCAGTACTTC
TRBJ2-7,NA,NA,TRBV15,CATSRDWDSEGEQYF,TGTGCCACCAGCAGAGATTGGGACTCCGAAGGCGAGCAGTACTTC
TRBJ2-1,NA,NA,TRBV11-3,CASSLDLGGNNEQFF,TGTGCCAGCAGCTTAGATCTAGGGGGAAACAATGAGCAGTTCTTC
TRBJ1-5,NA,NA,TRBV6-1,CASSLPGESLPQHF,TGTGCCAGCAGCCTTCCAGGGGAGAGCCTGCCCCAGCATTTT
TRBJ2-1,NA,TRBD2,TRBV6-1,CASSRGLAGGEEQFF,TGTGCCAGCAGTCGAGGGCTAGCGGGAGGAGAAGAGCAGTTCTTC
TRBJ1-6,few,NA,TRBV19,CASRQGPYSPLHF,TGTGCCAGTAGGCAGGGGCCCTATTCACCCCTCCACTTT
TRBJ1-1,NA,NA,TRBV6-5,CASSPPRGGSTEAFF,TGTGCCAGCAGTCCCCCGCGGGGGGGGTCCACTGAAGCTTTCTTT
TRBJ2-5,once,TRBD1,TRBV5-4,CASSSPGGRVAETQYF,TGTGCCAGCAGCTCACCAGGGGGCCGGGTGGCGGAGACCCAGTACTTC
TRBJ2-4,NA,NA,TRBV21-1,CASSLRTSGLAKNIQYF,TGTGCCAGCAGCCTCCGGACTAGCGGGCTAGCCAAAAACATTCAGTACTTC
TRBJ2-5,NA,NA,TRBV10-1,CASSDGSGQETQYF,TGCGCCAGCAGTGACGGGTCAGGGCAAGAGACCCAGTACTTC
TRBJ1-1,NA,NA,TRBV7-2,CASSRRSKQDTEAFF,TGTGCCAGCAGCCGTCGATCCAAGCAGGACACTGAAGCTTTCTTT
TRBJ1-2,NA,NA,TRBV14,CASRMQGTNYGYTF,TGTGCCAGCAGGATGCAGGGGACTAACTATGGCTACACCTTC
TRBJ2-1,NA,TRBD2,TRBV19,CASSIGGGSYNEQFF,TGTGCCAGTAGTATTGGCGGCGGGAGCTACAATGAGCAGTTCTTC
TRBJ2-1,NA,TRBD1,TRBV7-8,CASSSGQGTWNEQFF,TGTGCCAGCAGCTCCGGACAGGGGACGTGGAATGAGCAGTTCTTC
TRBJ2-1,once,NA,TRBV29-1,CSVVGREQFF,TGCAGCGTTGTAGGGCGGGAGCAGTTCTTC
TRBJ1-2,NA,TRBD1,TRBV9,CASSPIGQGGNGYTF,TGTGCCAGCAGCCCCATCGGACAGGGCGGTAATGGCTACACCTTC
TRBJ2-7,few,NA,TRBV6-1,CASIKREHEQYF,TGTGCCAGCATCAAGAGGGAACACGAGCAGTACTTC
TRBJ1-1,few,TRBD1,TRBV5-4,CASTPGQGSSGAFF,TGTGCCAGCACCCCCGGACAGGGTAGTTCGGGCGCTTTCTTT
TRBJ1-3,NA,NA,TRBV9,CASNRGDSGNTIYF,TGTGCCAGCAATCGGGGGGACTCTGGAAACACCATATATTTT
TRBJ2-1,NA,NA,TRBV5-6,CASSWGPSSYNEQFF,TGTGCCAGCAGCTGGGGACCGAGCTCCTACAATGAGCAGTTCTTC
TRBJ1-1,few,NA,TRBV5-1,CASSLNSYEANTEAFF,TGCGCCAGCAGCTTAAATTCGTATGAAGCGAACACTGAAGCTTTCTTT
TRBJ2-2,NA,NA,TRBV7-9,CASIPRGTGELFF,TGTGCCAGCATACCACGGGGCACCGGGGAGCTGTTTTTT
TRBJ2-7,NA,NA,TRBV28,CASSLWGTGSSYEQYF,TGTGCCAGCAGTTTATGGGGGACGGGGAGCTCCTACGAGCAGTACTTC
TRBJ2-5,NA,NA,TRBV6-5,CASSYSRYSVVETQYF,TGTGCCAGCAGTTACTCTCGGTACAGTGTGGTGGAGACCCAGTACTTC
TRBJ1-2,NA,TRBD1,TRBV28,CASSQGAGVLAYGYTF,TGTGCCAGCAGCCAGGGGGCAGGGGTCTTGGCCTATGGCTACACCTTC
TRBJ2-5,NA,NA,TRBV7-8,CASSLAGDGRYQETQYF,TGTGCCAGCAGCTTAGCGGGGGACGGTCGATACCAAGAGACCCAGTACTTC
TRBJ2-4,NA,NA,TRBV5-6,CASSLDLKGNIQYF,TGTGCCAGCAGCTTGGACCTCAAGGGAAACATTCAGTACTTC